This entry features one T cell receptor (beta chain) sequence. Treatment denoted: randomized to nivolumab then ipilimumab (arm A) or the reverse (arm B). The data were obtained in a study of sequential checkpoint blockade in melanoma. Study in general: Maintenance nivolumab came after either treatment sequence.

Libraries were prepared by immunoSEQ multiplex PCR; TCRdb keeps only in-frame clonotypes and omits some of them. Counted here are approximately 9,000 clones, around 52% occurring once; the ten biggest clones make up roughly 43%. This CDR3 region has 15 residues. The V end was cut by 1 base, the J end by 5 bases, with 14 bases between. Germline V gene data show CDR1 as SGHVS and CDR2 as FQNEAQ. The TCR comes from a human donor with melanoma. The rearrangement joins TRBV7-8 to TRBJ1-2; D remains ambiguous. The sequenced sample was CD8+ T cells sorted from blood (inferred from file names), obtained from a patient given nivolumab and ipilimumab in sequence. CDR3 residues: CASSLVAWTSYGYTF. For the CDR3, the DNA is TGTGCCAGCAGCTTAGTGGCGTGGACTTCATATGGCTACACCTTC.